The entry below describes one T cell receptor (beta chain). Its antigen is not identified. Profiling relied on immunoSEQ multiplex PCR, and the TCRdb table lists in-frame clones only, not all of them. The sample holds some 200,000 clones, approximately 94% seen once. These data come from a study of T cell responses to AZD1222 COVID-19 vaccine. Findings and caveats of the study: Regions 160-218 and 743-854 held dominance among vaccine-associated CD4 TCRs, which spanned spike. Reports say nearly half of spike-specific TCRs go after unmutated variant regions. The donor group comprised mostly white British people and more females; the analysis possibly underestimated clonal diversity. Without day 14 samples, only post-peak T cell repertoires were studied.

The ends lost 1 base at V and 8 bases at J; junction bases unmatched: 7. CDR1 is MNHEY and CDR2 is SMNVEV in the germline V gene (reference sequence). The CDR3 covers 16 residues. The chain is built from TRBV27 and TRBJ2-3; 12 bases are a match to TRBD2. The source material was peripheral blood, sampled 28 days after the second dose of the MenACWY control vaccine. The clonotype was recovered from an adult who received the MenACWY meningococcal vaccine as a control. The CDR3 DNA is TGTGCCAGCAGTTTATTACTAGCGGGGGGCCACGGTACGCAGTATTTT. Translated: CASSLLLAGGHGTQYF.